This TCR beta chain is from a study of graft-versus-host responses after intestinal transplantation. As for the study in general: Recipients underwent multivisceral, liver-intestinal, or isolated intestinal transplants. Recipients across the board were started on anti-thymocyte globulin induction, then kept on tacrolimus and steroids for about three years.

Study results and caveats: HvG clone declines early post-transplant were associated with peak circulating GvH levels. Recipient bone marrow held GvH clones, some seen earlier in ileum or blood.

A remark on this clone: Its antigen is currently unknown.

Generated by immunoSEQ multiplex PCR, the TCRdb table keeps only in-frame clones and is missing some. The data contain tens of thousands of clones, approximately 91% of them singletons. Processing released intraepithelial and lamina propria lymphocytes from the graft tissue. This sequence originates from a human patient who received an intestinal transplant, so some T cells may come from the graft donor. Sample: ileum tissue, taken around 350 days after transplant.

CDR3 nucleotides: TGCGCCAGCAGCAGGACCGGGACAGGGGCAAACACCGGGGAGCTGTTTTTT. Translated: CASSRTGTGANTGELFF. The chain employs TRBV5-1 and TRBJ2-2, with 10 nucleotides matching TRBD1. V lost 4 bases, J lost 2 bases, and 8 bases stayed unmatched. In germline, CDR1 is SGHRS, CDR2 YFSETQ. The CDR3 is 17 amino acids.